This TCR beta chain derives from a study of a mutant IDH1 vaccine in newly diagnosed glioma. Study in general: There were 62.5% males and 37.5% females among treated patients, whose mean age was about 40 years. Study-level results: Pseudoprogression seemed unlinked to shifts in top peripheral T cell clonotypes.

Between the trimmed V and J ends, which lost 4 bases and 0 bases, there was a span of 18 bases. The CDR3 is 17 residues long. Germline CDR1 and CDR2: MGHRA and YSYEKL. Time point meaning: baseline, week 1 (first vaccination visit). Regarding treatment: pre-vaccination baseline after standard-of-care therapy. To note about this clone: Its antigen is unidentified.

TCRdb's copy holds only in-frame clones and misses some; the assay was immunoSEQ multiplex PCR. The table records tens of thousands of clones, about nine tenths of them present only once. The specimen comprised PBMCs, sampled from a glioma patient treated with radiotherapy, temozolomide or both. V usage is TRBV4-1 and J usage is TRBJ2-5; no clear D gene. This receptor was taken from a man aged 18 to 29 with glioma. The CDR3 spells CASSRLPWEPDQETQYF. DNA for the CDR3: TGCGCCAGCAGCCGCCTACCCTGGGAACCGGACCAAGAGACCCAGTACTTC.